This T cell receptor (beta chain) was found in a study of OX40 agonist ivuxolimab in advanced cancers. The wider study: The study gave patients intravenous ivuxolimab at 0.01 to 10 mg/kg every 2 weeks. Partial responses occurred in three patients (one hepatocellular carcinoma, two cutaneous melanoma). General study findings and limits: Partial responders receiving 0.1-3.0 mg/kg showed among the lowest clonal expansion.

Sequencing used immunoSEQ multiplex PCR; TCRdb keeps in-frame clones, though not all of them. The data show about 73,000 clones, with 86% seen just once and approximately 0.72% held by the top ten. People who had autoimmune disease history or systemic immunosuppression were excluded. On this clone itself: Its target is not known.

This TCR came from an adult with an advanced solid tumor such as melanoma, head and neck, liver or kidney cancer. The source material was CD4+ or CD8+ T cells sorted from blood, sampled in a trial of the OX40 agonist ivuxolimab.

The CDR3 sequence: CASSPGGGQEKLFF. DNA for the CDR3: TGTGCCAGCAGCCCGGGTGGGGGACAAGAAAAACTGTTTTTT. The rearrangement joins TRBV5-4 to TRBJ1-4, with D possibly matching TRBD1 (6 bases). Germline-derived CDR1 and CDR2 are SGHNT and YYREEE (reference sequence). The CDR3 is 14 amino acids. Trimming took 4 bases from V and 8 from J, leaving 15 bases between them.